The clone carrying this T cell receptor (beta chain) has just a few counts. The antigen is not known. Germline CDR1 is SGHRS and CDR2 is YFSETQ. The CDR3 runs to 12 residues. V was clipped by 6 bases and J by 7 bases; unmatched bases: 7. cDNA reverse transcribed from extracted RNA served as the sequencing template. Profiled with immunoSEQ multiplex PCR; TCRdb holds only in-frame clones, not every one. Among roughly 120,000 clones listed, over 60% were seen once. The sample originates from a study of CD8+ T cells in alopecia areata. The study, taken as a whole, reports: Shared TCR sequences were less clear between patients than in mice, possibly partly from HLA diversity.

This TCR was recovered from a human donor in good health. Source material: CD4+ T cells sorted from blood. The chain uses TRBV5-1 and TRBJ2-7; 7 bases line up with TRBD1. The CDR3 loop reads CASTDTGDEQYF. CDR3 DNA sequence: TGCGCCAGCACCGATACAGGGGATGAGCAGTACTTC.